This entry features one T cell receptor beta chain sequence. The antigen is not known. This sample stems from a study of multiple sclerosis patients with progressive multifocal leukoencephalopathy. Points from the study as a whole: In most PML patients, TRB repertoires appeared less diverse by entropy.

Indicated time point: before natalizumab initiation. This table comes from immunoSEQ multiplex PCR, and its TCRdb copy is limited to in-frame clones, with some not included. The repertoire consists of 25,000 to 35,000 clones, with approximately 90% occurring once and the leading ten covering 0.8% to 1.1%. The sequence derives from a human donor with multiple sclerosis. Sequencing used PBMCs.

The CDR3 DNA reads TGTGCCAGCAGCCCGCGGGGGGGAGCAACTAATGAAAAACTGTTTTTT. This translates into CASSPRGGATNEKLFF. The gene calls are TRBV7-8 and TRBJ1-4, with D possibly being TRBD1 (5 bases). The germline V and J ends were trimmed by 5 bases and 0 bases, with 13 bases remaining between them. The germline gives CDR1 SGHVS, CDR2 FQNEAQ. The CDR3 covers 16 residues.